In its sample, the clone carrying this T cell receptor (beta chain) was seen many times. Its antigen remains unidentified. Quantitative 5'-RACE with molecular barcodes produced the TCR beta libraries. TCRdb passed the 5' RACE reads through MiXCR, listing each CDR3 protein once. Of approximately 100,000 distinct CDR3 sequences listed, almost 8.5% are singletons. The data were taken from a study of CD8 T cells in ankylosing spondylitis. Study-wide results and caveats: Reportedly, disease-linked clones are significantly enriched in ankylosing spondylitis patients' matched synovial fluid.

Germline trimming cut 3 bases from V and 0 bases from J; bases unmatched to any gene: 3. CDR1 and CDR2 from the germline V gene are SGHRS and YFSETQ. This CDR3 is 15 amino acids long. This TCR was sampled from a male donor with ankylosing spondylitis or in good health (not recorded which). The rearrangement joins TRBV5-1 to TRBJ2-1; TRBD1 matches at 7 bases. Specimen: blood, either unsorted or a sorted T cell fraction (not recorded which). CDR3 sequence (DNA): TGCGCCAGCAGCTCATGGGACAGCTCCTACAATGAGCAGTTCTTC. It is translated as CASSSWDSSYNEQFF.